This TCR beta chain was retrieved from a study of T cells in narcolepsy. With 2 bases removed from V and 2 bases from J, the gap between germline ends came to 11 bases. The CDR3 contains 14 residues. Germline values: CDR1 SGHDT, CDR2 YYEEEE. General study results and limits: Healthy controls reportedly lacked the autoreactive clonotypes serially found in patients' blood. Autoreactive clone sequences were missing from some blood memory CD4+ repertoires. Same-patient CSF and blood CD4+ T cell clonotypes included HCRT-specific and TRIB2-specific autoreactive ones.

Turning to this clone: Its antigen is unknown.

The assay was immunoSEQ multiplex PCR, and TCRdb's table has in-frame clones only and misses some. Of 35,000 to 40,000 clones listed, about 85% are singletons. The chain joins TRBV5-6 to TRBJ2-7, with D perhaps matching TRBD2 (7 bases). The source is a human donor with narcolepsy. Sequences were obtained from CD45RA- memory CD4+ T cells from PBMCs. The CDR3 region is CASSLRGGTYEQYF. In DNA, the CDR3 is TGTGCCAGCAGCTTAAGGGGGGGAACCTACGAGCAGTACTTC.